This T cell receptor (beta chain) was documented in a study of T-cell memory formation after mild COVID-19. Whole-study results and caveats: A subset of responding clones appeared in pre-infection memory, suggesting cross-reactive memory joined.

This clonotype has just a few counts. Its antigen is unknown. The V and J ends lost 6 bases and 8 bases, in that order; junction bases with no gene match: 8. This CDR3 is 15 amino acids long. In germline, CDR1 is LGHNA, CDR2 YNFKEQ. TCRdb re-analysed the 5' RACE reads in MiXCR, keeping a single row per CDR3 protein. This table has 300,000 to 400,000 distinct CDR3 sequences, 15% to 20% appearing once. The chain has TRBV4-2 and TRBJ1-6; 9 bases are shared with TRBD1. The sample was PBMCs or a T cell subset sorted from them (not recorded which). This sequence was found in a man aged 18 to 29 who had mild COVID-19 (a few samples of this study predate the infection). Cell type and time point are not known. The CDR3 DNA follows: TGTGCCAGCAGGACGGGGACAGGGATTGATTCACCCCTCCACTTT. It is translated as CASRTGTGIDSPLHF.